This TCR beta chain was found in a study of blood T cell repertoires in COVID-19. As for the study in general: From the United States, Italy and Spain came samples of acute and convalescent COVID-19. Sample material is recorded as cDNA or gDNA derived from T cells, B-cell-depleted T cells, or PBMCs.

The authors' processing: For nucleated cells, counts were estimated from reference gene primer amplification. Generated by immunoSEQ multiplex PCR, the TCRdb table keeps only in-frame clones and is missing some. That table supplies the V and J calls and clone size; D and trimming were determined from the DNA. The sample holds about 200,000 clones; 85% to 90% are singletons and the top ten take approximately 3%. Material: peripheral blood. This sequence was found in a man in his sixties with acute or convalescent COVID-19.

The CDR3 spells CASSTGRENAGELFF. DNA for the CDR3: TGTGCCAGCAGCACCGGCCGGGAGAATGCCGGGGAGCTGTTTTTT. The chain joins TRBV7-3 to TRBJ2-2, with D tentatively TRBD2 (6 bases). Looked up from germline, CDR1 is SGHTA and CDR2 is FQGTGA. CDR3 length: 15 amino acids. V was clipped by 5 bases and J by 6 bases, with 16 bases between them.